The 9 T cell receptor beta chains below all came from one sample that was sequenced in a study of OX40 agonist ivuxolimab in advanced cancers. Data came from immunoSEQ multiplex PCR; TCRdb stores just in-frame clones and leaves some out. Among around 150,000 clones, approximately 90% were seen once, and the ten largest hold roughly 0.99%. Sequenced material: CD4+ or CD8+ T cells sorted from blood, taken in a trial of the OX40 agonist ivuxolimab. The receptors come from an adult with an advanced solid tumor such as melanoma, head and neck, liver or kidney cancer.

The rearrangement links TRBV7-6 to TRBJ2-3; no clear D gene. V lost 4 bases and J lost 0, with 5 bases in between. Germline V CDR1 and CDR2: SGHVS, FNYEAQ. This CDR3 comprises 13 residues. DNA of the CDR3: TGTGCCAGCAGCTCCACTAGCACAGATACGCAGTATTTT. Protein: CASSSTSTDTQYF.

The rearrangement uses TRBV7-2 and TRBJ1-2; the match to TRBD1 covers 8 bases. The CDR3 has 17 residues. CDR1 and CDR2 from the germline V gene are SGHTA and FQGNSA. Trimming at V came to 2 bases and at J to 3 bases, leaving 11 bases not matched to a gene. The chain's CDR3 is CASSLQGALTSYYGYTF. CDR3 bases: TGTGCCAGCAGCTTACAGGGGGCCCTCACCTCTTACTATGGCTACACCTTC. Drawing the rest from reference TRBV7-2 and TRBJ1-2, the complete variable domain is GAGVSQSPSNKVTEKGKDVELRCDPISGHTALYWYRQSLGQGLEFLIYFQGNSAPDKSGLPSDRFSAERTGGSVSTLTIQRTQQEDSAVYLCASSLQGALTSYYGYTFGSGTRLTVV.

The genes are TRBV28 and TRBJ1-2, with D possibly being TRBD1 (6 bases). Trimming left V 6 bases short and J 6 bases short, with 26 bases between. This CDR3 has 17 amino acids. From germline, CDR1 is MDHEN and CDR2 SYDVKM. The CDR3 reads CASRRGGAAGPGNGYTF. The CDR3 nucleotides are TGTGCCAGCAGGCGCGGGGGGGCGGCAGGCCCAGGGAATGGCTACACCTTC.

This chain joins TRBV29-1 and TRBJ2-1; TRBD2 aligns across 14 bases. The V and J ends lost 6 bases and 0 bases, in that order; junction bases with no gene match: 1. Per germline, CDR1 SQVTM and CDR2 ANQGSEA. The CDR3 consists of 15 residues. The CDR3 DNA is TGCAGCGTGGGGACTAGCGGGGGCTCCTACAATGAGCAGTTCTTC. As protein: CSVGTSGGSYNEQFF.

The chain uses TRBV5-4 and TRBJ2-5; 14 bases map to TRBD2. The germline V gene encodes CDR1 SGHNT and CDR2 YYREEE (reference sequence). The V gene end was trimmed by 4 bases and the J gene end by 4 bases; junction bases not matched to a gene: 6. This CDR3 contains 16 residues. The CDR3 DNA follows: TGTGCCAGCAGCCTCGGGACTAGCGGGAGCATAGAGACCCAGTACTTC. Amino acids: CASSLGTSGSIETQYF. The whole variable domain, remainder taken from reference TRBV5-4 and TRBJ2-5, is ETGVTQSPTHLIKTRGQQVTLRCSSQSGHNTVSWYQQALGQGPQFIFQYYREEENGRGNFPPRFSGLQFPNYSSELNVNALELDDSALYLCASSLGTSGSIETQYFGPGTRLLVL.

This clone occurred a few times. The chain links TRBV9 to TRBJ1-5; 9 bases fit TRBD1. V shed 4 bases and J 5 bases; nucleotides not matched to a gene: 7. The CDR3 totals 15 residues. From germline, CDR1 is SGDLS and CDR2 YYNGEE. The CDR3 loop is CASSQWDRVDQPQHF. The CDR3 DNA reads TGTGCCAGCAGCCAGTGGGACAGGGTGGATCAGCCCCAGCATTTT.

This chain links TRBV7-2 with TRBJ2-7; TRBD1 aligns across 7 bases. The germline CDR1 and CDR2 sequences are SGHTA and FQGNSA. The CDR3 spans 13 residues. V lost 0 bases to trimming and J lost 7 bases; unmatched junction nucleotides: 3. The CDR3 nucleotides are TGTGCCAGCAGCTTAGCAACAGGGGTTGAGCAGTACTTC. This gives the protein CASSLATGVEQYF.

The DNA for the CDR3 is TGTGCCAGCAGTTCTGCGGGGCACTTTACAGATACGCAGTATTTT. Its protein is CASSSAGHFTDTQYF. This sequence joins TRBV6-5 and TRBJ2-3; D is perhaps TRBD2 (6 bases). Germline V lookup: CDR1 MNHEY, CDR2 SVGAGI. Deletions cut 4 bases from V and 3 bases from J, with 14 bases between. CDR3 size: 15 residues.

V gene TRBV14 combines with J gene TRBJ2-5; no definite D call. The CDR3 consists of 17 residues. Between the trimmed V and J ends, which lost 4 bases and 2 bases, there was a span of 20 bases. Germline lookup yields CDR1 SGHDN and CDR2 FVKESK. DNA for the CDR3: TGTGCCAGCAGCCCGAGAGGTCTGGCGGCGACACAAGAGACCCAGTACTTC. It translates to CASSPRGLAATQETQYF. Variable domain in full (rest from reference TRBV14 and TRBJ2-5): EAGVTQFPSHSVIEKGQTVTLRCDPISGHDNLYWYRRVMGKEIKFLLHFVKESKQDESGMPNNRFLAERTGGTYSTLKVQPAELEDSGVYFCASSPRGLAATQETQYFGPGTRLLVL.